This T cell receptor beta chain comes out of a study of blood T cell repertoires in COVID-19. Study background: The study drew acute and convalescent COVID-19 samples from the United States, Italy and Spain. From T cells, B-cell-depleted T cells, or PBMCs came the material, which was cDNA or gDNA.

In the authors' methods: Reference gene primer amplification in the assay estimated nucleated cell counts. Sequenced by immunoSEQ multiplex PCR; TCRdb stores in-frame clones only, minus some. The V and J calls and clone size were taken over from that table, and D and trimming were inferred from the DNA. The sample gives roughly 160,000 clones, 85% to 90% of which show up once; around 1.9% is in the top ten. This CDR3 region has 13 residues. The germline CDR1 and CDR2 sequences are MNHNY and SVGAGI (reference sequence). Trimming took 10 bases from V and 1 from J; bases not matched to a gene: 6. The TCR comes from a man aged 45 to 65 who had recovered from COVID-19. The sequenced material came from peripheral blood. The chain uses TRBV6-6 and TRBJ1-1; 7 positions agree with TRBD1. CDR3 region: CATSDRANTEAFF. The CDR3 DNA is TGTGCCACCTCCGACAGGGCGAACACTGAAGCTTTCTTT.